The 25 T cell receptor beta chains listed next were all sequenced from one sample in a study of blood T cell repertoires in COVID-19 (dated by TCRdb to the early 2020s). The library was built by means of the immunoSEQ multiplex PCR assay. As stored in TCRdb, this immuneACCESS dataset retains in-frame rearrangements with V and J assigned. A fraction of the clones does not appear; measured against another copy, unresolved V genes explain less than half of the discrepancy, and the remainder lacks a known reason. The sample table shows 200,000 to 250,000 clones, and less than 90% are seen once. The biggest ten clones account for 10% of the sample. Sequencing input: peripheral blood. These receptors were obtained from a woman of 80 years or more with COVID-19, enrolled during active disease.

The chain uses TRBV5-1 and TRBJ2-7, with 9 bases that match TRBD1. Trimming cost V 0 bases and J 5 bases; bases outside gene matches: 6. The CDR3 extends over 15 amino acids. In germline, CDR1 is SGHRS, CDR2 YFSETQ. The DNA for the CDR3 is TGCGCCAGCAGCTTGGCCGGGACAGGGTTCCACGAGCAGTACTTC. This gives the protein CASSLAGTGFHEQYF.

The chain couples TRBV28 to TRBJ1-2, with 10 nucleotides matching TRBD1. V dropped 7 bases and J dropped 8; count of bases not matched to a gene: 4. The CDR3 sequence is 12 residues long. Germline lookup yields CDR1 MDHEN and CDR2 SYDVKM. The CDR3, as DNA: TGTGCCAGCACCTTGACAGGGGGCGGCTACACCTTC. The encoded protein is CASTLTGGGYTF.

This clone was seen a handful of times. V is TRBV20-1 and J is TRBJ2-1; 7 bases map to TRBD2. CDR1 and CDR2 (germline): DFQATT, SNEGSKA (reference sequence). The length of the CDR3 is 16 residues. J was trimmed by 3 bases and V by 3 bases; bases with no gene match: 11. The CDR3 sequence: CSASDAAGERYNEQFF. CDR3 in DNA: TGCAGTGCTAGTGATGCCGCGGGGGAGCGCTACAATGAGCAGTTCTTC.

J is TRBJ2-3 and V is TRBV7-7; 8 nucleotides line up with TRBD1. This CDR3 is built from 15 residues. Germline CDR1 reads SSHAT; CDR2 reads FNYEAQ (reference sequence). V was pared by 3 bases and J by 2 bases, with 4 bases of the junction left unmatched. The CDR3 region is CASSLGTGNTDTQYF. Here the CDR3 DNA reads TGTGCCAGCAGCTTGGGGACAGGTAACACAGATACGCAGTATTTT. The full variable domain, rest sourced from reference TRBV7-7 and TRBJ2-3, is GAGVSQSPRYKVTKRGQDVTLRCDPISSHATLYWYQQALGQGPEFLTYFNYEAQPDKSGLPSDRFSAERPEGSISTLTIQRTEQRDSAMYRCASSLGTGNTDTQYFGPGTRLTVL.

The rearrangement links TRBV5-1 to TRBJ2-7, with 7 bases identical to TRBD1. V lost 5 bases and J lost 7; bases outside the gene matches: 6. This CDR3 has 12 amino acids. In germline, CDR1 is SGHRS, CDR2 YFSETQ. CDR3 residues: CASSDRVSEQYV. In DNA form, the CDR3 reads TGCGCCAGCAGTGACAGGGTAAGTGAGCAGTACGTC.

The CDR3 reads CASSLRDSEETQYF. CDR3 coding DNA: TGTGCCAGCTCACTCCGGGACAGTGAAGAGACCCAGTACTTC. The chain is built from TRBV18 and TRBJ2-5, with TRBD1 matching 7 bases. J was trimmed by 3 bases and V by 4 bases; bases with no gene match: 5. Germline V gene sequence: CDR1 KGHSH, CDR2 LQKENI. The CDR3 consists of 14 residues.

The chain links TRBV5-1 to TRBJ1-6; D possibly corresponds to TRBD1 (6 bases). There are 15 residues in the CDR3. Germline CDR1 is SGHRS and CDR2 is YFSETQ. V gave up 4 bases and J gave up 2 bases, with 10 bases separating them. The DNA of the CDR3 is TGCGCCAGCAGCCGGGACAAAGCCTATAATTCACCCCTCCACTTT. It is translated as CASSRDKAYNSPLHF.

CDR3 coding DNA: TGTGCCAGCTCACTAGAGGATACGCAGTATTTT. It yields the protein CASSLEDTQYF. V usage is TRBV18 and J usage is TRBJ2-3; D uncertain. This CDR3 contains 11 residues. CDR1 is KGHSH, CDR2 LQKENI, per germline. V lost 4 bases to trimming and J lost 6 bases, with 5 bases between them.

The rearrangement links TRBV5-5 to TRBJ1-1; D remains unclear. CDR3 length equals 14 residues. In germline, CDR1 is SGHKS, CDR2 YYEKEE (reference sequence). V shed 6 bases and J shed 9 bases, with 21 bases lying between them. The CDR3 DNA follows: TGTGCCAGCACCCTGGAGGGTTTGGGCGCTAAAGCTTTCTTT. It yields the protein CASTLEGLGAKAFF.

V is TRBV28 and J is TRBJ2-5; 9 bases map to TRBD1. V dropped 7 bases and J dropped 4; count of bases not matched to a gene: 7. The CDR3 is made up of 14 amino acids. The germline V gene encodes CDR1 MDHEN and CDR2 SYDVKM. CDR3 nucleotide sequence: TGTGCCAGCACCTTAACAGGGGGCGGAGAGACCCAGTACTTC. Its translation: CASTLTGGGETQYF.

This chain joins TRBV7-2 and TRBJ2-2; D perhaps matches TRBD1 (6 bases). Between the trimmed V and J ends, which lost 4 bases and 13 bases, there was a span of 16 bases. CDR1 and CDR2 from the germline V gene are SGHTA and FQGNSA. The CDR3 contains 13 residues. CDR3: CASSSFQGRGLFF. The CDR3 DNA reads TGTGCCAGCAGCTCTTTTCAGGGGAGAGGGCTGTTTTTT.

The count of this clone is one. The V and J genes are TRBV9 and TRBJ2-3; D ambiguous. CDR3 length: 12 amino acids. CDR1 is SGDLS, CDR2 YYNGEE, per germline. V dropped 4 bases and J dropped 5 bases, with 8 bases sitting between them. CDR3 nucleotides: TGTGCCAGCAGCTTCCGAGAAGATACGCAGTATTTT. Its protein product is CASSFREDTQYF.

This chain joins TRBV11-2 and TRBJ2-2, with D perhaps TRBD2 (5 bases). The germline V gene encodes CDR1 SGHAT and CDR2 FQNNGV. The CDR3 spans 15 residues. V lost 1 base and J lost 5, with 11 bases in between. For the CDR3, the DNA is TGTGCCAGCAGCTTAGTGAGAGGCGGGACCGGGGAGCTGTTTTTT. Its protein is CASSLVRGGTGELFF.

The chain's CDR3 is CASIGQGAGELFF. CDR3 sequence (DNA): TGTGCCAGCATTGGACAGGGGGCCGGGGAGCTGTTTTTT. V and J are TRBV27 and TRBJ2-2, with TRBD1 identical over 10 bases. V gave up 7 bases and J gave up 6 bases; unmatched junction bases: 2. The CDR3 spans 13 residues. From germline, CDR1 is MNHEY and CDR2 SMNVEV (reference sequence).

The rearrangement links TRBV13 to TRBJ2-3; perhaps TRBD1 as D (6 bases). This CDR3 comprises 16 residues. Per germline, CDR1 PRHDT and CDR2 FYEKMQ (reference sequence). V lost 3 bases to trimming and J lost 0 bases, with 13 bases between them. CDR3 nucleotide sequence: TGTGCCAGCAGCTTTCGGATGACAGGTAGCACAGATACGCAGTATTTT. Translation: CASSFRMTGSTDTQYF.

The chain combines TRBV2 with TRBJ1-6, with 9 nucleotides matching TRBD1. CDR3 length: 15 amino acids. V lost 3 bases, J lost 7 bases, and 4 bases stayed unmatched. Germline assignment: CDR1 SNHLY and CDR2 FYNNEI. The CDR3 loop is CASSERTGANSPLHF. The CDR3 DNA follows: TGTGCCAGCAGTGAGCGGACAGGGGCGAATTCACCCCTCCACTTT. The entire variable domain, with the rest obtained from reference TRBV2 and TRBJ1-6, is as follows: EPEVTQTPSHQVTQMGQEVILRCVPISNHLYFYWYRQILGQKVEFLVSFYNNEISEKSEIFDDQFSVERPDGSNFTLKIRSTKLEDSAMYFCASSERTGANSPLHFGNGTRLTVT.

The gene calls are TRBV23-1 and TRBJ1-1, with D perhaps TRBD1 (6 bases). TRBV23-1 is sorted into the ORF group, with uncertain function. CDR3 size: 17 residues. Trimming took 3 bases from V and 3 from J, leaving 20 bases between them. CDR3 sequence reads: CASSHLTPTGIDTEAFF. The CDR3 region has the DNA TGCGCCAGCAGTCATTTAACCCCCACAGGGATCGACACTGAAGCTTTCTTT.

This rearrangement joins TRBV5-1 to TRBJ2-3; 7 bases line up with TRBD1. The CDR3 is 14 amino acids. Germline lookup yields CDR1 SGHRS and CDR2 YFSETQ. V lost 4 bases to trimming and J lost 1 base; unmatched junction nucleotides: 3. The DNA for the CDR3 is TGCGCCAGCAGCCCCGGGACAGGCACAGATACGCAGTATTTT. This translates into CASSPGTGTDTQYF.

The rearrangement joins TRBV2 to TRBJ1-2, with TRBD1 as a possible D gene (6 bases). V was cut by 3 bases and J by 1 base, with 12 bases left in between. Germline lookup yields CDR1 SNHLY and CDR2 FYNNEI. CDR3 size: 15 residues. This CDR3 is CASSDGGGDNYGYTF. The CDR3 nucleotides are TGTGCCAGCAGTGATGGGGGCGGTGATAACTATGGCTACACCTTC.

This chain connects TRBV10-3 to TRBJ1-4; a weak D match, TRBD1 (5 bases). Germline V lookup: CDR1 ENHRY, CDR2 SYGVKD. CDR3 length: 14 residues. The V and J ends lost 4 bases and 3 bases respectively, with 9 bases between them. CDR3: CAISGTTANEKLFF. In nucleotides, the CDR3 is TGTGCCATCAGTGGGACAACCGCTAATGAAAAACTGTTTTTT.

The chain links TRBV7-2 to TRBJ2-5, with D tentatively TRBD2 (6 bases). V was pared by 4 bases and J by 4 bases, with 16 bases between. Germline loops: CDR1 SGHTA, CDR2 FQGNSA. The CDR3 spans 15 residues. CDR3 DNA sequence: TGTGCCAGCAGCTCCCAACCTGGGAGGAGAGAGACCCAGTACTTC. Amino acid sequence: CASSSQPGRRETQYF.

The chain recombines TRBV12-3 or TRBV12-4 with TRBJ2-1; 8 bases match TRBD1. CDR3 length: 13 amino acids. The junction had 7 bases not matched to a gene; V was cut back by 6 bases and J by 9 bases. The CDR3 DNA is TGTGCCAGCAGGACAGGGGTTATCGGTGAGCAGTTCTTC. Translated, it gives CASRTGVIGEQFF.

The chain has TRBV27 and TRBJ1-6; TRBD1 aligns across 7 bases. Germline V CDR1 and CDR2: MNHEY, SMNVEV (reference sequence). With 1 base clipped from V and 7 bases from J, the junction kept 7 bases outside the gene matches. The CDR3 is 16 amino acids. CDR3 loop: CASSLYSTGQNSPLHF. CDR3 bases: TGTGCCAGCAGTTTATATTCGACAGGGCAGAATTCACCCCTCCACTTT.

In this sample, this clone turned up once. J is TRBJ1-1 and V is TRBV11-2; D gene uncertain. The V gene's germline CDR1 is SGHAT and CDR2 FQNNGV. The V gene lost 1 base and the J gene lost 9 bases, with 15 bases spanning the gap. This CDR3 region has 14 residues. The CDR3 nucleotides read TGTGCCAGCAGCTTAGGAGGCGGCAAAACAAAAGCTTTCTTT. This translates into CASSLGGGKTKAFF.

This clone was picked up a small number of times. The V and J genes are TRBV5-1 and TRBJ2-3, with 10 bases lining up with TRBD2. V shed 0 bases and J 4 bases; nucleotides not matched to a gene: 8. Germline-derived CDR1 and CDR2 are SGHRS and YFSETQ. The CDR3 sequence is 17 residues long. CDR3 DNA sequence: TGCGCCAGCAGCTTGGCCCTTAGCGGGGGGTATGCAGATACGCAGTATTTT. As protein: CASSLALSGGYADTQYF.